A single sample is the source of the 31 T cell receptor beta chains below, sequenced in a study of blood T cell repertoires in COVID-19. Sequencing was performed with immunoSEQ multiplex PCR; in TCRdb, only in-frame clones are kept and a portion is missing. The table lists some 120,000 clones, about four fifths of them singletons. Sequencing used peripheral blood. Every receptor here comes from a man aged 55 to 70 with acute or convalescent COVID-19.

The chain joins TRBV10-3 to TRBJ1-2, with 9 bases lining up with TRBD1. This CDR3 comprises 11 residues. The germline V gene encodes CDR1 ENHRY and CDR2 SYGVKD. CDR3 DNA sequence: TGTGCGTCCGGGACAGGGTATGGCTACACCTTC. Translation: CASGTGYGYTF.

The CDR3 spells CASSTQQGQGASDTQYF. Here the CDR3 DNA reads TGTGCCAGTAGTACCCAACAGGGACAGGGGGCCTCAGATACGCAGTATTTT. The V call is TRBV19, the J call TRBJ2-3, with 12 bases lining up with TRBD1. Germline V gene data show CDR1 as LNHDA and CDR2 as SQIVND (reference sequence). J gave up 4 bases and V 4 bases, and 9 bases lay outside the gene matches. This CDR3 has 17 amino acids.

This chain joins TRBV7-9 and TRBJ2-1; 7 bases agree with TRBD1. V dropped 4 bases and J dropped 2; count of bases not matched to a gene: 8. The CDR3 loop spans 16 amino acids. From germline, CDR1 is SEHNR and CDR2 FQNEAQ (reference sequence). CDR3 protein: CASSSDRQGAYNEQFF. CDR3 coding DNA: TGTGCCAGCAGCTCCGATCGACAGGGCGCCTACAATGAGCAGTTCTTC.

The table lists this clone with a few counts. This chain connects TRBV23-1 to TRBJ2-7; the D is unclear. TRBV23-1 is assigned to the ORF class and has an uncertain function. Trimming pared 10 bases from V and 1 base from J, leaving 11 bases between. The length of the CDR3 is 12 residues. The CDR3 region is CATNSGSYEQYF. In nucleotides, the CDR3 is TGCGCCACCAACAGTGGATCCTACGAGCAGTACTTC.

The chain uses TRBV19 and TRBJ2-1; D not certain. The CDR3 consists of 15 residues. Per germline, CDR1 LNHDA and CDR2 SQIVND (reference sequence). The V and J ends lost 5 bases and 0 bases respectively, with 11 bases between them. The CDR3 DNA sequence: TGTGCCAGTAGTGGGTGGAGAATCTCCTACAATGAGCAGTTCTTC. It translates to CASSGWRISYNEQFF.

The V call is TRBV3-1 (or the pseudogene TRBV3-2), the J call TRBJ2-6; maybe TRBD1 (6 bases). V lost 1 base to trimming and J lost 0 bases, with 16 bases between them. From germline, CDR1 is LGHDT and CDR2 YNNKEL (reference sequence). The CDR3 is made up of 19 amino acids. The CDR3 nucleotides are TGTGCCAGCAGCCAAGCTCCGGGAACAGGGTACTCTGGGGCCAACGTCCTGACTTTC. Translating it yields CASSQAPGTGYSGANVLTF.

This clone appeared many times. The V call is TRBV5-1, the J call TRBJ2-2; TRBD1 is a possible D gene (5 bases). Germline-derived CDR1 and CDR2 are SGHRS and YFSETQ. This CDR3 has 15 residues. The V and J ends lost 0 bases and 5 bases respectively, with 11 bases between them. DNA for the CDR3: TGCGCCAGCAGCTTGGACAGGTTGGGGACCGGGGAGCTGTTTTTT. Translated: CASSLDRLGTGELFF.

The rearrangement links TRBV5-1 to TRBJ2-7; tentative D call: TRBD1 (5 bases). V was shortened by 2 bases and J by 0 bases, with 12 bases between the two germline ends. In germline, CDR1 is SGHRS, CDR2 YFSETQ. CDR3 length equals 15 residues. DNA of the CDR3: TGCGCCAGCAGCTTAGACTGGACAAGCTCCTACGAGCAGTACTTC. Amino acids: CASSLDWTSSYEQYF.

The chain has TRBV7-3 and TRBJ2-3; perhaps TRBD2 as D (5 bases). The CDR3 is 13 amino acids. Germline-derived CDR1 and CDR2 are SGHTA and FQGTGA. V was clipped by 8 bases and J by 0 bases, with 9 bases between them. The CDR3 DNA is TGTGCCAGCGGCGGGCTAAGCACAGATACGCAGTATTTT. Protein product: CASGGLSTDTQYF.

Ten or more counts support this clone. The gene calls are TRBV9 and TRBJ2-5; 7 nucleotides agree with TRBD2. The trim removed 3 bases at V and 5 bases at J, leaving 4 bases unmatched. CDR3 length: 13 residues. Germline V gene sequence: CDR1 SGDLS, CDR2 YYNGEE. The CDR3 DNA sequence: TGTGCCAGCAGCGGCCCCGGGGGGGAGACCCAGTACTTC. Translated, it gives CASSGPGGETQYF. The variable domain in full, completed from reference TRBV9 and TRBJ2-5, reads DSGVTQTPKHLITATGQRVTLRCSPRSGDLSVYWYQQSLDQGLQFLIQYYNGEERAKGNILERFSAQQFPDLHSELNLSSLELGDSALYFCASSGPGGETQYFGPGTRLLVL.

The V gene is TRBV30, the J gene TRBJ1-3, with 8 bases aligning to TRBD1. V lost 2 bases to trimming and J lost 2 bases; unmatched junction nucleotides: 5. Germline-derived CDR1 and CDR2 are GTSNPN and SVGIG (reference sequence). The CDR3 loop spans 15 amino acids. In DNA, the CDR3 is TGTGCCTGGAGTCCACTACAGGGGGCTGGAAACACCATATATTTT. This gives the protein CAWSPLQGAGNTIYF. Based on the CDR3 plus reference TRBV30 and TRBJ1-3, the full variable domain is SQTIHQWPATLVQPVGSPLSLECTVEGTSNPNLYWYRQAAGRGLQLLFYSVGIGQISSEVPQNLSASRPQDRQFILSSKKLLLSDSGFYLCAWSPLQGAGNTIYFGEGSWLTVV.

This clone was seen only a few times. The chain is built from TRBV7-3 and TRBJ2-3, with 9 bases identical to TRBD2. This CDR3 spans 15 amino acids. Germline values: CDR1 SGHTA, CDR2 FQGTGA. After removal of 2 bases from V and 3 bases from J, the junction contained 3 bases not matched to a gene. Here the CDR3 reads CASSLEAGGTDTQYF. In nucleotides, the CDR3 is TGTGCCAGCAGCTTAGAGGCGGGAGGGACAGATACGCAGTATTTT.

J is TRBJ2-7 and V is TRBV5-4; D might be TRBD1 (8 bases). Germline V CDR1 and CDR2: SGHNT, YYREEE (reference sequence). This CDR3 region has 14 residues. V dropped 5 bases and J dropped 5 bases, with 17 bases sitting between them. CDR3 protein: CASSTGGARDEQYF. In DNA, the CDR3 is TGTGCCAGCAGTACAGGGGGGGCTAGGGACGAGCAGTACTTC.

The chain couples TRBV7-9 to TRBJ1-1; D might be TRBD1 (6 bases). V lost 1 base, J lost 1 base, and 10 bases lay in between. The CDR3 runs 15 residues. Germline values: CDR1 SEHNR, CDR2 FQNEAQ (reference sequence). CDR3 in amino acids: CASSLVSGANTEAFF. In nucleotides, the CDR3 is TGTGCCAGCAGCTTAGTTTCAGGGGCGAACACTGAAGCTTTCTTT.

The chain is built from TRBV11-2 and TRBJ2-2; 7 bases are a match to TRBD1. The CDR3 has 15 residues. CDR1 and CDR2 (germline): SGHAT, FQNNGV. The V gene end was trimmed by 6 bases and the J gene end by 0 bases; junction bases not matched to a gene: 4. CDR3: CASRSTGTNTGELFF. The CDR3 DNA sequence: TGTGCCAGCAGATCGACAGGGACGAACACCGGGGAGCTGTTTTTT.

This clone was picked up a small number of times. The chain has TRBV30 and TRBJ1-5; no firm D call. Germline CDR1 reads GTSNPN; CDR2 reads SVGIG (reference sequence). V lost 2 bases, J lost 4 bases, and 9 bases lay in between. This CDR3 spans 13 amino acids. The CDR3 sequence: CAWSPPMNQPQHF. The CDR3 DNA is TGTGCCTGGAGTCCCCCAATGAATCAGCCCCAGCATTTT.

This chain connects TRBV30 to TRBJ1-2, with 7 bases identical to TRBD1. The CDR3 length is 13 residues. Trimming at V came to 5 bases and at J to 8 bases, leaving 11 bases not matched to a gene. Germline V gene lookup returns CDR1 GTSNPN and CDR2 SVGIG (reference sequence). CDR3: CAWAGQSLGGYTF. CDR3 coding DNA: TGTGCCTGGGCGGGACAGAGTTTAGGAGGCTACACCTTC.

The chain is built from TRBV28 and TRBJ1-1; 7 bases are shared with TRBD1. J gave up 4 bases and V 6 bases, and 11 bases lay outside the gene matches. CDR1 is MDHEN, CDR2 SYDVKM, per germline. The CDR3 covers 15 residues. CDR3 nucleotides: TGTGCCAGCAGCCCGAACAGGGGACGGAGCACTGAAGCTTTCTTT. This translates into CASSPNRGRSTEAFF.

A few counts support this clone. The chain links TRBV5-1 to TRBJ2-7; TRBD1 might be the D (5 bases). CDR3 length equals 15 residues. Trimming removed 4 bases at V and 9 bases at J, with 23 bases between. Germline assignment: CDR1 SGHRS and CDR2 YFSETQ. Written as DNA, the CDR3 is TGCGCCAGCAGCGACGACAGAATCCTTAGGTCGGCGCAGTACTTC. Translation gives CASSDDRILRSAQYF.

The chain uses TRBV7-2 and TRBJ2-7, with D maybe TRBD2 (6 bases). The CDR3 length is 13 residues. Looked up from germline, CDR1 is SGHTA and CDR2 is FQGNSA. The ends were cut back, 0 bases at V and 3 bases at J, with 6 bases in the middle. CDR3 protein: CASSLARDYEQYF. The CDR3 nucleotides are TGTGCCAGCAGCTTAGCGCGGGACTACGAGCAGTACTTC.

This clone was observed once. The chain has TRBV30 and TRBJ1-1; D remains unclear. V lost 6 bases to trimming and J lost 1 base, with 9 bases between them. Germline CDR1 is GTSNPN and CDR2 is SVGIG (reference sequence). CDR3 length: 12 residues. This CDR3 reads CACNIPNTEAFF. CDR3 DNA: TGTGCCTGCAACATACCGAACACTGAAGCTTTCTTT. Full variable domain (outside the CDR3, taken from reference TRBV30 and TRBJ1-1): SQTIHQWPATLVQPVGSPLSLECTVEGTSNPNLYWYRQAAGRGLQLLFYSVGIGQISSEVPQNLSASRPQDRQFILSSKKLLLSDSGFYLCACNIPNTEAFFGQGTRLTVV.

The chain carries TRBV3-1 (or the pseudogene TRBV3-2) and TRBJ2-7; 9 positions agree with TRBD2. The CDR3 runs to 16 residues. Germline V lookup: CDR1 LGHDT, CDR2 YNNKEL (reference sequence). V dropped 4 bases and J dropped 2; count of bases not matched to a gene: 9. The CDR3 spells CASSRLGTSTPYEQYF. The CDR3 coding sequence is TGTGCCAGCAGCCGCCTCGGGACTAGCACTCCCTACGAGCAGTACTTC.

This clone was counted once. V and J are TRBV7-9 and TRBJ2-7, with 7 bases lining up with TRBD2. The CDR3 runs 13 residues. J lost 9 bases, V lost 5 bases, and 10 bases had no gene match. Germline V gene lookup returns CDR1 SEHNR and CDR2 FQNEAQ (reference sequence). The CDR3 region has the DNA TGTGCCAGCAGCCTGCGGGAGACAAAAGGGCAGTACTTC. Amino acids: CASSLRETKGQYF.

J is TRBJ2-5 and V is TRBV10-3, with 9 positions matching TRBD1. The CDR3 length is 15 residues. Per germline, CDR1 ENHRY and CDR2 SYGVKD. J lost 1 base, V lost 7 bases, and 7 bases had no gene match. The CDR3 sequence is CAINPGQGIQETQYF. The CDR3 DNA follows: TGTGCCATCAACCCGGGACAGGGTATCCAAGAGACCCAGTACTTC.

This clone was counted only a few times. V gene TRBV28 combines with J gene TRBJ1-4; a weak D match, TRBD1 (6 bases). Trimming left V 5 bases short and J 6 bases short, with 16 bases between. Germline V CDR1 and CDR2: MDHEN, SYDVKM. The CDR3 length is 15 residues. CDR3 loop: CASSPWTGGDEKLFF. In nucleotides, the CDR3 is TGTGCCAGCAGTCCGTGGACGGGGGGCGATGAAAAACTGTTTTTT.

This chain joins TRBV28 and TRBJ1-1, with 11 nucleotides matching TRBD1. V was pared by 2 bases and J by 5 bases, with 7 bases of the junction left unmatched. Germline V lookup: CDR1 MDHEN, CDR2 SYDVKM. There are 16 residues in the CDR3. CDR3 sequence: CASSLLPGQGVTEAFF. In nucleotides, the CDR3 is TGTGCCAGCAGTTTACTACCGGGACAGGGGGTTACTGAAGCTTTCTTT.

This chain's CDR3 is CASSPEALSYNEQFF. The DNA for the CDR3 is TGTGCCAGCAGCCCCGAGGCCCTCTCCTACAATGAGCAGTTCTTC. This chain joins TRBV3-1 (or the pseudogene TRBV3-2) and TRBJ2-1; D not resolved. Trimming cost V 4 bases and J 0 bases, with 10 bases left between them. There are 15 residues in the CDR3. CDR1 is LGHDT, CDR2 YNNKEL, per germline (reference sequence).

The chain combines TRBV19 with TRBJ2-2; 11 bases are shared with TRBD2. This CDR3 region has 14 residues. V was clipped by 9 bases and J by 5 bases; unmatched bases: 5. Germline V gene sequence: CDR1 LNHDA, CDR2 SQIVND (reference sequence). The CDR3 nucleotides read TGTGCCAGCACACTAGCGGGAGTTACCGGGGAGCTGTTTTTT. It specifies CASTLAGVTGELFF.

This clone came up once. This chain uses TRBV7-9 with TRBJ1-2, with unresolved D. Germline loops: CDR1 SEHNR, CDR2 FQNEAQ (reference sequence). This CDR3 is built from 15 residues. V lost 2 bases, J lost 4 bases, and 14 bases lay in between. The CDR3 DNA reads TGTGCCAGCAGCTTAACTCTCCCGGGAACCTATGGCTACACCTTC. Residues: CASSLTLPGTYGYTF.

The J gene is TRBJ1-2, the V gene TRBV7-9, with 10 bases that match TRBD1. J was trimmed by 2 bases and V by 5 bases; bases with no gene match: 5. The CDR3 extends over 15 amino acids. The germline V gene encodes CDR1 SEHNR and CDR2 FQNEAQ (reference sequence). CDR3 sequence (DNA): TGTGCCAGCAGCAAACCGGGACAGGGGAACTATGGCTACACCTTC. Residues: CASSKPGQGNYGYTF.

The DNA of the CDR3 is TGTGCCACCGAAAATGAGGACCCCCGGGACTCTAGGGTCGAGACCCAGTACTTC. It specifies CATENEDPRDSRVETQYF. V usage is TRBV28 and J usage is TRBJ2-5; D may be TRBD2 (6 bases). Trimming took 10 bases from V and 5 from J, leaving 32 bases between them. This CDR3 spans 18 amino acids. Germline CDR1 reads MDHEN; CDR2 reads SYDVKM.